This entry lists 21 T cell receptor beta chains sequenced from one sample in a study of cytomegalovirus exposure and HLA in healthy donors (TCRdb year 2017). The method behind the library was the immunoSEQ multiplex PCR assay. The multiplex PCR relied on a mix of 60 forward primers for TCR Vbeta segments and 13 reverse primers for TCR Jbeta segments. The source is immuneACCESS, and TCRdb retained only in-frame sequences with V and J called. Part of the clones is not carried over; for the studies checked, unresolved V genes explain less than half of this, and the remainder is unexplained. The sample profile shows approximately 210,000 clones; over 75% of them were found once. About 1.7% of the sample rests with the top ten. Specimen: PBMCs. The receptors shown here come from a man between 18 and 29 years old in good health and CMV-seronegative.

The J gene is TRBJ2-6, the V gene TRBV7-9; D not resolved. Deletions cut 2 bases from V and 3 bases from J, with 5 bases between. The length of the CDR3 is 14 residues. Looked up from germline, CDR1 is SEHNR and CDR2 is FQNEAQ (reference sequence). The CDR3 loop is CASSLSDGANVLTF. The CDR3 DNA follows: TGTGCCAGCAGCTTAAGCGATGGGGCCAACGTCCTGACTTTC.

This clone appeared a few times. The V and J genes are TRBV5-4 and TRBJ2-1, with D possibly TRBD2 on 5 matching bases. V was trimmed by 4 bases and J by 0 bases, leaving 8 bases between them. The CDR3 is made up of 14 amino acids. Germline values: CDR1 SGHNT, CDR2 YYREEE (reference sequence). CDR3 sequence (DNA): TGTGCCAGCAGCAGAGAGGGCTCCTACAATGAGCAGTTCTTC. This sequence encodes CASSREGSYNEQFF.

The V and J genes are TRBV27 and TRBJ2-7, with 7 bases fitting TRBD1. V was pared by 7 bases and J by 5 bases, with 11 bases of the junction left unmatched. The V gene's germline CDR1 is MNHEY and CDR2 SMNVEV (reference sequence). The CDR3 extends over 14 amino acids. This chain's CDR3 is CASKRTGTTHEQYF. The CDR3 nucleotides are TGTGCCAGCAAGAGGACAGGCACAACCCACGAGCAGTACTTC.

This clone was found once. The chain is built from TRBV7-2 and TRBJ2-3; D is undetermined. Germline assignment: CDR1 SGHTA and CDR2 FQGNSA. Trimming left V 4 bases short and J 2 bases short, with 22 bases between. The CDR3 has 18 amino acids. Here the CDR3 reads CASSSPAPGFSFTDTQYF. As DNA, the CDR3 is TGTGCCAGCAGCTCCCCGGCCCCAGGATTCTCCTTCACAGATACGCAGTATTTT.

The chain is built from TRBV7-9 and TRBJ1-2, with 10 bases matching TRBD1. CDR3 length: 14 amino acids. The J segment lost 8 bases and the V segment lost 5 bases, leaving 8 bases of the junction unmatched. CDR1 is SEHNR, CDR2 FQNEAQ, per germline (reference sequence). The CDR3 loop is CASSPPGQGPGYTF. The CDR3 DNA reads TGTGCCAGCAGCCCGCCGGGACAGGGGCCGGGCTACACCTTC.

The chain joins TRBV7-8 to TRBJ2-1, with 11 bases identical to TRBD2. Germline V gives CDR1 SGHVS, CDR2 FQNEAQ. The CDR3 contains 14 residues. Losses at the gene ends were 3 bases for V and 8 bases for J; bases not matched to a gene: 3. CDR3 sequence (DNA): TGTGCCAGCAGCTTGACTAGCGGGACTTATGAGCAGTTCTTC. Protein product: CASSLTSGTYEQFF.

The CDR3 DNA reads TGCGCCAGCAGTGATGCGGGGGTCAGGACCCAGTACTTC. Translation gives CASSDAGVRTQYF. The V call is TRBV10-1, the J call TRBJ2-5, with 7 positions matching TRBD2. This CDR3 has 13 amino acids. Per germline, CDR1 WNHNN and CDR2 SYGVQD (reference sequence). J gave up 7 bases and V 3 bases, and 5 bases lay outside the gene matches.

In the case of this clone: The sample holds other DNA sequences that translate to the same CDR3. The chain employs TRBV7-2 and TRBJ2-5; 11 bases are shared with TRBD2. V lost 9 bases and J lost 4; bases outside the gene matches: 7. The CDR3 extends over 14 amino acids. Germline loops: CDR1 SGHTA, CDR2 FQGNSA. The CDR3 nucleotides read TGTGCCAGTCGCCTAGCGGGAGGCGTAGAGACCCAGTACTTC. Its translation: CASRLAGGVETQYF.

The chain carries TRBV10-3 and TRBJ2-3; 8 bases fit TRBD1. Trimming removed 4 bases from V and 2 bases from J; junction bases left unmatched: 14. This CDR3 has 18 residues. The V gene's germline CDR1 is ENHRY and CDR2 SYGVKD. The DNA for the CDR3 is TGTGCCATCAGTGGGCGGGAAGCGGACAGGGCGGACACAGATACGCAGTATTTT. Its protein product is CAISGREADRADTDTQYF.

V and J are TRBV20-1 and TRBJ2-1; 8 positions match TRBD1. Trimming at V came to 5 bases and at J to 7 bases, leaving 1 base not matched to a gene. Germline V gives CDR1 DFQATT, CDR2 SNEGSKA (reference sequence). The length of the CDR3 is 11 residues. The CDR3 is CSARQGNEQFF. The CDR3 DNA follows: TGCAGTGCTCGACAGGGGAATGAGCAGTTCTTC.

This rearrangement joins TRBV5-6 to TRBJ2-1; 8 bases fit TRBD2. V shed 0 bases, J shed 7 bases, and the junction held 18 bases outside the gene matches. Germline V gene data show CDR1 as SGHDT and CDR2 as YYEEEE. There are 19 residues in the CDR3. This CDR3 is CASSLGLAGGAFKKNEQFF. In DNA, the CDR3 is TGTGCCAGCAGCTTGGGGCTAGCGGGCGGTGCGTTCAAGAAAAATGAGCAGTTCTTC. The complete variable domain, with remaining parts taken from reference TRBV5-6 and TRBJ2-1, reads DAGVTQSPTHLIKTRGQQVTLRCSPKSGHDTVSWYQQALGQGPQFIFQYYEEEERQRGNFPDRFSGHQFPNYSSELNVNALLLGDSALYLCASSLGLAGGAFKKNEQFFGPGTRLTVL.

This clone has more than one count but fewer than ten. This chain joins TRBV7-2 and TRBJ2-3; 8 bases line up with TRBD1. V lost 1 base and J lost 5; bases outside the gene matches: 5. Germline assignment: CDR1 SGHTA and CDR2 FQGNSA. The CDR3 runs 15 residues. The CDR3 DNA reads TGTGCCAGCAGCTTAGGTCTCACAGGGGGAGATACGCAGTATTTT. Translated: CASSLGLTGGDTQYF. Full variable domain (remainder filled in from reference TRBV7-2 and TRBJ2-3): GAGVSQSPSNKVTEKGKDVELRCDPISGHTALYWYRQSLGQGLEFLIYFQGNSAPDKSGLPSDRFSAERTGGSVSTLTIQRTQQEDSAVYLCASSLGLTGGDTQYFGPGTRLTVL.

The rearrangement joins TRBV6-5 to TRBJ1-2; the D gene is possibly TRBD1 (5 bases). Germline CDR1 MNHEY, CDR2 SVGAGI. This CDR3 is 14 amino acids long. With 5 bases removed from V and 6 bases from J, the gap between germline ends came to 16 bases. As DNA, the CDR3 is TGTGCCAGCAGTCGGGCCCGGGGGACGAATGGCTACACCTTC. Residues: CASSRARGTNGYTF.

The chain employs TRBV2 and TRBJ2-5; D possibly corresponds to TRBD1 (5 bases). V lost 11 bases to trimming and J lost 2 bases, with 15 bases between them. The V gene's germline CDR1 is SNHLY and CDR2 FYNNEI. The CDR3 runs 13 residues. The CDR3 nucleotides are TGTGCCGGCTCGCAGGGCCCTCAAGAGACCCAGTACTTC. As protein: CAGSQGPQETQYF.

The gene calls are TRBV18 and TRBJ2-7; TRBD2 might be the D (6 bases). V was cut by 3 bases and J by 2 bases, with 11 bases left in between. Per the germline V gene, CDR1 is KGHSH and CDR2 is LQKENI. The CDR3 is 14 residues long. In nucleotides, the CDR3 is TGTGCCAGCTCACCCGCGGGACGGGCCTACGAGCAGTACTTC. Encoded protein: CASSPAGRAYEQYF.

V usage is TRBV28 and J usage is TRBJ2-3; D not resolved. V lost 5 bases and J 7 bases, leaving 19 bases between the germline ends. Per germline, CDR1 MDHEN and CDR2 SYDVKM. The CDR3 runs to 15 residues. This CDR3 is CASSTRSQRSHTQYF. The CDR3 DNA is TGTGCCAGCAGTACCCGGTCTCAAAGATCACATACGCAGTATTTT.

The CDR3 DNA follows: TGTGCCAGCAGTTACTCTAGCGGGAGTATCGATGAGCAGTTCTTC. Translating it yields CASSYSSGSIDEQFF. This sequence joins TRBV6-5 and TRBJ2-1; the match to TRBD2 covers 9 bases. This CDR3 has 15 residues. Unmatched junction bases numbered 5, after V lost 0 bases and J lost 8 bases. Germline V gene lookup returns CDR1 MNHEY and CDR2 SVGAGI.

J is TRBJ2-1 and V is TRBV9; TRBD2 matches 10 bases. Germline CDR1 and CDR2: SGDLS and YYNGEE. The CDR3 extends over 14 amino acids. Unmatched junction bases numbered 8, after V lost 1 base and J lost 13 bases. This CDR3 is CASSVSSGRTSQFF. CDR3 bases: TGTGCCAGCAGCGTAAGTAGCGGGAGGACTTCCCAGTTCTTC.

The count of this clone is one. The rearrangement uses TRBV6-7 and TRBJ1-5, with TRBD1 identical over 7 bases. TRBV6-7 is reported as an ORF; its role is uncertain. The V and J ends lost 7 bases and 4 bases, in that order; junction bases with no gene match: 13. The CDR3 runs to 16 residues. The CDR3 spells CASNHLGTERNQPQHF. In DNA form, the CDR3 reads TGTGCCAGCAACCATCTCGGGACAGAAAGAAATCAGCCCCAGCATTTT.

This clone was seen only once. This chain uses TRBV5-1 with TRBJ2-7; D is ambiguous. Germline loops: CDR1 SGHRS, CDR2 YFSETQ. This CDR3 region has 12 residues. The V end was cut by 0 bases, the J end by 4 bases, with 5 bases between. CDR3 loop: CASSLATYEQYF. CDR3 nucleotide sequence: TGCGCCAGCAGCTTGGCTACGTACGAGCAGTACTTC.

The V gene is TRBV29-1, the J gene TRBJ2-1; D is uncertain. Germline V gene lookup returns CDR1 SQVTM and CDR2 ANQGSEA. The CDR3 length is 12 residues. Trimming removed 6 bases at V and 8 bases at J, with 14 bases between. The CDR3 protein is CSVEFLSDEQFF. For the CDR3, the DNA is TGCAGCGTAGAGTTCCTGTCTGATGAGCAGTTCTTC.